This T cell receptor beta chain was retrieved from a study of blood T cells in healthy people across ages. Regarding the study as a whole: Calculation of diversity from one million T cells yielded estimates considered to be underestimates.

Next came a second PCR, run for about 7 to 12 cycles, which used a sample-barcoded 5' primer along with a J-beta primer mix. TCRdb processed the 5' RACE reads anew with MiXCR; each CDR3 protein has one entry. Counted here are approximately 770,000 distinct CDR3 sequences, over 45% occurring once; the ten biggest clones make up 22%. CDR3 length: 17 amino acids. Turning to this clonotype: Its antigen is unidentified.

The gene calls are TRBV21-1 and TRBJ2-1; TRBD2 is the table's D call and was not checked against the DNA. The J call may be wrong; the DNA end is better matched by TRBJ2-7. TRBV21-1 is tagged as a pseudogene. Sequenced input: blood. This clonotype was obtained from a man aged 25-45 years in good health. The CDR3 DNA sequence: TGTGCCAGACAGGCGGGGCGGGAGGCCTACTCCTACAATGAGCAGTACTTC. It is translated as CARQAGREAYSYNEQYF.